One T cell receptor (beta chain) is described in this entry. Its antigen is undetermined. Germline-derived CDR1 and CDR2 are MGHRA and YSYEKL. Trimming shortened V by 1 base and J by 8 bases, and 17 bases separated the two germline ends. CDR3 size: 15 residues. These data come from a study of stem cell transplantation in POMP-related autoinflammatory disease. The method was immunoSEQ multiplex PCR; TCRdb's version includes in-frame clones alone and lacks a portion of them. This table has about 9,200 clones, approximately 89% appearing once. General study findings and limits: Fewer unique TRB V-J gene pairings were identified in patients with PRAID. A trend toward lower repertoire diversity and greater clonality appeared in every analyzed T-cell subset of PRAID patients.

The sequence was collected from a human donor with POMP-related autoinflammation and immune dysregulation (PRAID). The source was CD8+ T cells from PBMCs, collected before stem cell transplantation. The chain carries TRBV4-1 and TRBJ1-2; D remains unclear. Written as DNA, the CDR3 is TGCGCCAGCAGCCAAGCATTAGCGGAAAGGGAGGGCTACACCTTC. As protein: CASSQALAEREGYTF.